The clone carrying this T cell receptor beta chain was recorded a few times. The junction had 5 bases not matched to a gene; V was cut back by 5 bases and J by 2 bases. Germline V lookup: CDR1 SEHNR, CDR2 FQNEAQ (reference sequence). The CDR3 is 15 residues long. Disease duration under 2 months; hyperthyroidism patients were aged 18 to 65. This entry is derived from a study of T cells in Graves' hyperthyroidism and ophthalmopathy. RNA transcripts provided the source from which TCR beta CDR3 regions were amplified. When the TCR CDR3 underwent first-round RT-PCR, the HTBI primer set was used. TCRdb processed the multiplex PCR reads anew with MiXCR; each CDR3 protein has one entry. The sample holds 600,000 to 750,000 distinct CDR3 sequences; approximately 15% are singletons and the top ten take around a sixth.

V is TRBV7-9 and J is TRBJ2-7; 11 bases are shared with TRBD2. Source material: blood. The source of this sequence is a man aged 50 to 60 with Graves' hyperthyroidism. CDR3 DNA: TGTGCCAGCAGCGTTCTAGCGGGAGGCACCTACGAGCAGTACTTC. It yields the protein CASSVLAGGTYEQYF.